This is a list of T cell receptor beta chains from one sample in a study of control samples from healthy donors and cancer patients. The table came from immunoSEQ multiplex PCR; TCRdb's copy has only in-frame clones and leaves some out. The sample has 150,000 to 200,000 clones, around nine tenths seen once; the top ten hold around 1.4%. Sequences were obtained from blood. The origin of the receptors is a man aged 30 to 45 in good health. The CDR3 runs from the conserved cysteine through the conserved F or W. A D gene is named only where the DNA matches it firmly. Rows may omit the clone size; those that give it use once, few, many or a size class.

clone size	V gene	D gene	J gene	CDR3 protein	CDR3 DNA
NA	TRBV7-2	NA	TRBJ2-5	CASSFPGPPKTQYF	TGTGCCAGCAGCTTCCCGGGACCCCCGAAGACCCAGTACTTC
NA	TRBV24-1	TRBD1	TRBJ2-7	CATSDQGGGEQYF	TGTGCCACCAGTGACCAAGGGGGCGGCGAGCAGTACTTC
NA	TRBV12-1	NA	TRBJ2-3	CASSPGRLAELLGTDTQYF	TGTGCCAGCAGCCCGGGGAGGCTAGCGGAACTCTTAGGCACAGATACGCAGTATTTT
NA	TRBV5-1	TRBD2	TRBJ2-7	CASSRTSRSYEQYF	TGCGCCAGCAGCCGGACTAGCCGATCCTACGAGCAGTACTTC
NA	TRBV24-1	NA	TRBJ2-1	CATSELPRNEQFF	TGTGCCACCAGTGAACTCCCCCGCAATGAGCAGTTCTTC
once	TRBV11-2	NA	TRBJ2-2	CASSLRGHFTGELFF	TGTGCCAGCAGCTTGAGGGGACACTTCACCGGGGAGCTGTTTTTT
NA	TRBV5-1	NA	TRBJ2-2	CASSRMIRDKYRSGNTGELFF	TGCGCCAGCAGTCGCATGATCCGGGACAAGTACCGATCGGGGAACACCGGGGAGCTGTTTTTT
NA	TRBV5-1	NA	TRBJ2-7	CASSPGGINEQYF	TGCGCCAGCAGCCCGGGGGGCATCAACGAGCAGTACTTC
NA	TRBV20-1	NA	TRBJ1-2	CSATTSGGYTF	TGCAGTGCTACCACTTCGGGGGGCTACACCTTC
once	TRBV9	TRBD1	TRBJ1-6	CASSVVGTDDSPLHF	TGTGCCAGCAGCGTAGTTGGGACAGATGATTCACCCCTCCACTTT
NA	TRBV5-1	NA	TRBJ1-1	CASSFGGSEAFF	TGCGCCAGCAGCTTCGGCGGATCAGAAGCTTTCTTT
NA	TRBV9	NA	TRBJ2-7	CASSDRDGLSYEQYF	TGTGCCAGCAGCGACCGGGACGGACTTTCCTACGAGCAGTACTTC
NA	TRBV27	NA	TRBJ1-2	CASSPRGIGGYTF	TGTGCCAGCAGCCCCCGGGGGATTGGTGGCTACACCTTC
NA	TRBV27	NA	TRBJ2-1	CASSSGQSYNEQFF	TGTGCCAGCAGCTCTGGGCAGTCCTACAATGAGCAGTTCTTC
NA	TRBV9	TRBD1	TRBJ2-7	CASSVDPKTGGEQYF	TGTGCCAGCAGCGTAGACCCCAAGACAGGGGGCGAGCAGTACTTC
NA	TRBV27	TRBD1	TRBJ2-5	CASSLNFQGVAKETQYF	TGTGCCAGCAGTTTAAATTTCCAGGGGGTAGCAAAAGAGACCCAGTACTTC
NA	TRBV11-3	NA	TRBJ2-5	CASSLDGETQYF	TGTGCCAGCAGCTTAGACGGCGAGACCCAGTACTTC
NA	TRBV7-9	NA	TRBJ1-2	CASRKTGYGYTF	TGTGCCAGCAGGAAAACAGGGTATGGCTACACCTTC
once	TRBV10-3	NA	TRBJ2-1	CAIGSLAEQFF	TGTGCCATCGGGTCCCTTGCTGAGCAGTTCTTC
once	TRBV15	NA	TRBJ2-1	CATGTPYNEQFF	TGTGCCACCGGGACTCCTTACAATGAGCAGTTCTTC
NA	TRBV11-2	TRBD1	TRBJ2-3	CASSRDRATDTQYF	TGTGCCAGCAGCCGAGACAGGGCCACAGATACGCAGTATTTT
NA	TRBV6-2/TRBV6-3	TRBD1	TRBJ2-5	CASSYRGQGDKTQYF	TGTGCCAGCAGTTACAGGGGACAGGGGGATAAGACCCAGTACTTC
NA	TRBV11-2	TRBD1	TRBJ2-1	CASSLGQGAHEQFF	TGTGCCAGCAGCCTAGGACAGGGGGCTCATGAGCAGTTCTTC
NA	TRBV5-4	TRBD2	TRBJ2-5	CASSPLAGVEETQYF	TGTGCCAGCAGCCCTTTAGCGGGAGTGGAAGAGACCCAGTACTTC
once	TRBV5-4	NA	TRBJ1-5	CASSLDGSGNQPQHF	TGTGCCAGCAGCTTGGACGGGTCGGGCAATCAGCCCCAGCATTTT
NA	TRBV7-3	NA	TRBJ1-1	CASSSGRLNTEAFF	TGTGCCAGCAGCTCCGGTCGGTTGAACACTGAAGCTTTCTTT
NA	TRBV19	NA	TRBJ1-3	CASSMGDSSGNTIYF	TGTGCCAGTAGTATGGGGGATTCCTCTGGAAACACCATATATTTT
NA	TRBV11-2	NA	TRBJ2-7	CASSLDFAAYEQYF	TGTGCCAGCAGCTTAGATTTTGCGGCCTACGAGCAGTACTTC
NA	TRBV12-3/TRBV12-4	NA	TRBJ2-5	CASSRGGLETQYF	TGTGCCAGCAGTAGGGGGGGGCTGGAGACCCAGTACTTC
NA	TRBV5-1	NA	TRBJ1-1	CASSPVGYTEAFF	TGCGCCAGCAGCCCAGTCGGGTACACTGAAGCTTTCTTT
NA	TRBV5-4	NA	TRBJ1-1	CASSSRGGENTEAFF	TGTGCCAGCAGCTCCCGAGGGGGGGAAAACACTGAAGCTTTCTTT
NA	TRBV28	NA	TRBJ1-2	CASSLTKTWGYTF	TGTGCCAGCAGTTTAACAAAAACCTGGGGCTACACCTTC
NA	TRBV6-5	TRBD1	TRBJ2-3	CASSYRTGQGTDTQYF	TGTGCCAGCAGTTACCGGACGGGACAGGGCACAGATACGCAGTATTTT
once	TRBV4-3	NA	TRBJ1-5	CASSQDPSGGGNQPQHF	TGCGCCAGCAGCCAAGATCCTTCGGGAGGCGGCAATCAGCCCCAGCATTTT
NA	TRBV25-1	TRBD2	TRBJ2-7	CASSEWEGRREQYF	TGTGCCAGCAGTGAATGGGAGGGGAGGCGGGAGCAGTACTTC
NA	TRBV4-2	NA	TRBJ1-4	CASSQDLTDQLGEKLFF	TGTGCCAGCAGCCAAGATCTGACCGATCAGCTAGGTGAAAAACTGTTTTTT
NA	TRBV27	TRBD2	TRBJ2-7	CASRILGGFYEQYF	TGTGCCAGCAGGATCCTCGGGGGGTTCTACGAGCAGTACTTC
NA	TRBV7-2	NA	TRBJ2-3	CASSARVFSDTQYF	TGTGCCAGCAGCGCCCGGGTCTTCTCAGATACGCAGTATTTT
NA	TRBV19	NA	TRBJ1-4	CASSRGTLGEKLFF	TGTGCCAGTAGTCGAGGGACCCTGGGTGAAAAACTGTTTTTT
NA	TRBV14	TRBD1	TRBJ1-3	CASSQDIQGAMGNTIYF	TGTGCCAGCAGCCAAGATATCCAGGGGGCGATGGGAAACACCATATATTTT
NA	TRBV7-2	NA	TRBJ2-3	CASSLGTGTDTQYF	TGTGCCAGCAGCTTAGGAACGGGGACAGATACGCAGTATTTT
NA	TRBV6-6	NA	TRBJ1-1	CASSYPSQGRTEAFF	TGTGCCAGCAGTTACCCCTCACAGGGTCGGACTGAAGCTTTCTTT
NA	TRBV28	NA	TRBJ2-7	CASSTGPSYEQYF	TGTGCCAGCAGTACCGGACCCAGCTACGAGCAGTACTTC
few	TRBV5-1	NA	TRBJ1-6	CASPAEVRRLNNSPLHF	TGCGCCAGCCCAGCAGAGGTCCGCCGCCTAAATAATTCACCCCTCCACTTT
NA	TRBV28	TRBD1	TRBJ1-5	CASSLQLGQYNQPQHF	TGTGCCAGCAGTTTACAGTTGGGACAGTACAATCAGCCCCAGCATTTT
NA	TRBV4-2	NA	TRBJ1-1	CASSQEPGRARAEAFF	TGTGCCAGCAGCCAGGAGCCAGGGAGGGCGAGGGCTGAAGCTTTCTTT
few	TRBV5-4	TRBD1	TRBJ1-2	CASSVPGQGASYGYTF	TGTGCCAGCAGCGTTCCGGGACAGGGGGCATCGTATGGCTACACCTTC
NA	TRBV13	NA	TRBJ2-3	CASSFSGTGIEQYF	TGTGCCAGCAGCTTTAGCGGGACAGGCATCGAGCAGTATTTT
NA	TRBV5-5	TRBD1	TRBJ2-7	CASSGGTGIHHEQYF	TGTGCCAGCAGCGGCGGGACAGGGATACACCACGAGCAGTACTTC
NA	TRBV11-2	NA	TRBJ1-6	CASSLGRVHSPLHF	TGTGCCAGCAGCTTAGGACGGGTGCATTCACCCCTCCACTTT